A single sample gave rise to the 9 T cell receptor beta chains below, sequenced in a study of blood T cell repertoires in COVID-19 (dated by TCRdb to the early 2020s). The method behind the library was the immunoSEQ multiplex PCR assay. TCRdb carries this immuneACCESS record with in-frame sequences only. Its versions omit some clonotypes, under half of them owing to an unresolved V gene in the studies checked, with the rest unexplained. The sample table records a few hundred thousand clones; around 87% of these occur just once. In total, the top ten clones hold 3% of the sample. Material for sequencing was peripheral blood. These TCRs come from a man in his sixties with acute or convalescent COVID-19.

The chain is built from TRBV21-1 and TRBJ2-1; TRBD2 is taken as the D call from the table, unchecked against the DNA. TRBV21-1 is classified as a pseudogene. This CDR3 region has 18 residues. CDR3 nucleotide sequence: TGTGCCAGCAGCAAAGATCGTACCACCCCGAGCTCCTACAATGAGCAGTTCTTC. It is translated as CASSKDRTTPSSYNEQFF.

This clone was seen only once. The genes are TRBV7-8 and TRBJ1-2; a weak D match, TRBD1 (6 bases). V was pared by 4 bases and J by 3 bases, with 15 bases between. Germline V CDR1 and CDR2: SGHVS, FQNEAQ. The CDR3 loop spans 15 amino acids. The chain's CDR3 is CASSSRRGGDYGYTF. CDR3 sequence (DNA): TGTGCCAGCAGCTCCCGAAGAGGGGGAGACTATGGCTACACCTTC.

The V and J genes are TRBV28 and TRBJ2-5, with D tentatively TRBD1 (5 bases). V was pared by 5 bases and J by 2 bases, with 9 bases between. The germline CDR1 and CDR2 sequences are MDHEN and SYDVKM. The CDR3 sequence is 13 residues long. DNA of the CDR3: TGTGCCAGCAGTAGACAGCTACAAGAGACCCAGTACTTC. Translation: CASSRQLQETQYF.

The chain carries TRBV28 and TRBJ1-5; possibly TRBD1 for D (5 bases). The CDR3 sequence is 14 residues long. The germline V gene has CDR1 MDHEN and CDR2 SYDVKM. Trimming shortened V by 2 bases and J by 5 bases, and 10 bases separated the two germline ends. This CDR3 is CASSLAGGDQPQHF. As DNA, the CDR3 is TGTGCCAGCAGTTTAGCGGGGGGTGATCAGCCCCAGCATTTT.

The gene calls are TRBV7-8 and TRBJ1-2; possible D gene TRBD1, 5 bases. The CDR3 spans 14 residues. Germline V gene sequence: CDR1 SGHVS, CDR2 FQNEAQ. V gave up 2 bases and J gave up 6 bases, with 13 bases separating them. In DNA, the CDR3 is TGTGCCAGCAGCTTATCAGGGCAGCGAAATGGCTACACCTTC. Translation: CASSLSGQRNGYTF. Full variable domain (missing parts from reference TRBV7-8 and TRBJ1-2): GAGVSQSPRYKVAKRGQDVALRCDPISGHVSLFWYQQALGQGPEFLTYFQNEAQLDKSGLPSDRFFAERPEGSVSTLKIQRTQQEDSAVYLCASSLSGQRNGYTFGSGTRLTVV.

The rearrangement joins TRBV30 to TRBJ1-1; D is perhaps TRBD1 (6 bases). V lost 5 bases and J lost 11, with 18 bases in between. Germline V gene data show CDR1 as GTSNPN and CDR2 as SVGIG (reference sequence). The CDR3 totals 12 residues. As DNA, the CDR3 is TGTGCCTGGGGAGGACAGACGAGCGGGGCTTTCTTT. Its protein product is CAWGGQTSGAFF.

This clone was seen just once. CDR3 in DNA: TGTGCCTGGAGTGTAAGTCAGGGGGCGGATTCACCCCTCCACTTT. This gives the protein CAWSVSQGADSPLHF. The chain has TRBV30 and TRBJ1-6, with 8 positions matching TRBD1. The V gene end was trimmed by 0 bases and the J gene end by 8 bases; junction bases not matched to a gene: 6. Per the germline V gene, CDR1 is GTSNPN and CDR2 is SVGIG (reference sequence). This CDR3 is built from 15 residues. The complete variable domain, with remaining parts taken from reference TRBV30 and TRBJ1-6, reads SQTIHQWPATLVQPVGSPLSLECTVEGTSNPNLYWYRQAAGRGLQLLFYSVGIGQISSEVPQNLSASRPQDRQFILSSKKLLLSDSGFYLCAWSVSQGADSPLHFGNGTRLTVT.

The chain couples TRBV5-1 to TRBJ1-6; no firm D call. Trimming stripped 0 bases from V and 7 bases from J, with 11 bases between. The CDR3 spans 15 residues. Looked up from germline, CDR1 is SGHRS and CDR2 is YFSETQ. As DNA, the CDR3 is TGCGCCAGCAGCTTGGGGGGAGTGGTAAATTCACCCCTCCACTTT. As protein: CASSLGGVVNSPLHF.

This clone was counted only a few times. The J gene is TRBJ2-7, the V gene TRBV9; D gene uncertain. The CDR3 extends over 12 amino acids. V was cut by 0 bases and J by 3 bases, with 4 bases left in between. The germline V gene has CDR1 SGDLS and CDR2 YYNGEE. The CDR3 coding sequence is TGTGCCAGCAGCGTAGGAGGCTACGAGCAGTACTTC. The encoded protein is CASSVGGYEQYF.